The rows below give T cell receptor beta chains drawn from one sample of a study of regulatory T cells in long-lasting Graves disease. TCRdb reprocessed the multiplex PCR reads with MiXCR, giving one entry per CDR3 protein. Of hundreds of thousands of distinct CDR3 sequences listed, about 16% are singletons. The data were also submitted as part of a second study, on T cells in Graves' hyperthyroidism and ophthalmopathy.

The sample consisted of peripheral blood mononuclear cells (PBMCs), taken at new diagnosis, from a patient treated with antithyroid drugs. The receptors derive from a woman aged 25 to 45 with Graves disease. Both conserved end residues are part of each CDR3. A D gene is named only where the DNA matches it firmly. Clone size is given for some rows only: seen once, a few or many times, or a class if the clone is expanded.

cdr3_nt	cdr3_aa	d_call	clone_size	j_call	v_call
TGTGCCAGCAGGTCGGCAGGAACCTGGGCCTTC	CASRSAGTWAF	-	few	TRBJ1-2	TRBV7-2
TGTGCCAGCAGCTCATTCCCTGGGAGCTCCTATAATTCACCCCTCCACTTT	CASSSFPGSSYNSPLHF	-	few	TRBJ1-6	TRBV11-2
TGTGCCAGCTCACCACCGGTGGGACTAGCGGGGGAGACCCAGTACTTC	CASSPPVGLAGETQYF	TRBD2	-	TRBJ2-5	TRBV11-2
TGCGCCAGCAGCAGACAGACAAGGGAGTATGGCTACACCTTC	CASSRQTREYGYTF	-	few	TRBJ1-2	TRBV5-1
TGTGCCAGCAGCTTTTTTCCTAGCGGGAGATATCACCTTAGAAATGAGCAGTTCTTC	CASSFFPSGRYHLRNEQFF	TRBD2	few	TRBJ2-1	TRBV7-2
TGTGCCAGCAGTTTTCAGGCCAGCTACAATGAGCAGTTCTTC	CASSFQASYNEQFF	-	many	TRBJ2-1	TRBV27
TGTGCCAGCAGCGTGAACAGGGGGGAAGCTTTCTTT	CASSVNRGEAFF	TRBD1	few	TRBJ1-1	TRBV7-2
TGTGCCAGTAGTATAGCAGGGCGGACGGAGACCCAGTACTTC	CASSIAGRTETQYF	-	many	TRBJ2-5	TRBV19
TGTGCCTGGAGTGTACGCTGGGGCGAGCAGTACTTC	CAWSVRWGEQYF	-	many	TRBJ2-7	TRBV30
TGTGCCAGCAGTCGGGCCGGGACCTCTGGAAACACCATATATTTT	CASSRAGTSGNTIYF	-	many	TRBJ1-3	TRBV28
TGTGCCAGCAGTGATTTGAGGACAGGGGGTCGCTACACCTTC	CASSDLRTGGRYTF	TRBD1	few	TRBJ1-2	TRBV25-1
TGCAGTGCTGGACAGGGGGCCCTATACGAGCAGTACTTC	CSAGQGALYEQYF	TRBD1	few	TRBJ2-7	TRBV20-1
TGTGCCAGCAGCTTAGGGGGACAAGTCTCCTACAATGAGCAGTTCTTC	CASSLGGQVSYNEQFF	-	-	TRBJ2-1	TRBV11-3
TGTGCCAGCAGCCAAGTCGGGGATGAAGCTTTCTTT	CASSQVGDEAFF	-	-	TRBJ1-1	TRBV14
TGTGCCAGCAGTGAGAAGACTTGGGCTCTAGGGCATGGCTACACCTTC	CASSEKTWALGHGYTF	-	-	TRBJ1-2	TRBV6-1
TGCAGTGCTAGACACCCCTCTGGGGCCAACGTCCTGACTTTC	CSARHPSGANVLTF	-	few	TRBJ2-6	TRBV20-1
TGCGCCAGCAGCCCCGTGATGTCCTACGAGCAGTACTTC	CASSPVMSYEQYF	-	-	TRBJ2-7	TRBV5-1
TGTGCCAGCGCGGGAGTGGGTGGTGAGACCCAGTACTTC	CASAGVGGETQYF	TRBD2	many	TRBJ2-5	TRBV2
TGTGTCAGCAGTTTAAACACAGATACGCAGTATTTT	CVSSLNTDTQYF	-	few	TRBJ2-3	TRBV28
TGTGCCAGCAGCTGGGCAAGGGCTAGCGGGAGATCGGGCGGGGAGCTGTTTTTT	CASSWARASGRSGGELFF	TRBD2	-	TRBJ2-2	TRBV7-9
TGTGCCAGCTCACCAGTACAGGGCGAAACGCAGTATTTT	CASSPVQGETQYF	-	-	TRBJ2-3	TRBV18
TGTGCCAGCAGTCGATGGGGACAGACCTCCTATTCACCCCTCCACTTT	CASSRWGQTSYSPLHF	TRBD1	many	TRBJ1-6	TRBV27
TGTGCCAGCTCACCTCTACAGGGAAAAGAGACCCAGTACTTC	CASSPLQGKETQYF	-	many	TRBJ2-5	TRBV18
TGCAGTGCTAGGTCAGGGTCCCCCTCCTACGAGCAGTACTTC	CSARSGSPSYEQYF	-	-	TRBJ2-7	TRBV20-1
TGTGCCAGCAGCTTAGACACAGGGCAAGAGACCCAGTACTTC	CASSLDTGQETQYF	-	many	TRBJ2-5	TRBV7-3
TGTGCCAGCTCACCGTGGGACCCTGGAAACACCATATATTTT	CASSPWDPGNTIYF	-	few	TRBJ1-3	TRBV18
TGTGCCAGCAGTTCCCGCCCGACGACAGGGGGTCAGCCCCAGCATTTT	CASSSRPTTGGQPQHF	TRBD1	many	TRBJ1-5	TRBV27
TGTGCCAGCAGTTACTCGATTACAGCGGCCTCCTACAATGAGCAGTTCTTC	CASSYSITAASYNEQFF	-	many	TRBJ2-1	TRBV6-2/TRBV6-3
TGTGCCAGCAGCCGTAGCGGAGCTGAGACAGATACGCAGTATTTT	CASSRSGAETDTQYF	-	-	TRBJ2-3	TRBV9
TGTGCCAGCAGCCTAATATCGCTTCCGGGACCAGCTGGGGAGACCCAGTACTTC	CASSLISLPGPAGETQYF	-	-	TRBJ2-5	TRBV12-3/TRBV12-4
TGTGCCAGCAGCTCTGCTAGCGGGAGCTACAATGAGCAGTTCTTC	CASSSASGSYNEQFF	TRBD2	-	TRBJ2-1	TRBV7-2
TGTGCCAGCAGCTTGGCGGCGCTTATGAGCACTGAAGCTTTCTTT	CASSLAALMSTEAFF	-	-	TRBJ1-1	TRBV5-6
TGTGCCAGCAGCCCGGACTCTCCAGGGACCTATGGCTACACCTTC	CASSPDSPGTYGYTF	-	-	TRBJ1-2	TRBV7-6